Shown below are 15 T cell receptor beta chains from a single sample sequenced in a study of T-cell memory formation after mild COVID-19. Each CDR3 protein is one row after TCRdb ran MiXCR on the 5' RACE reads. The table shows 400,000 to 500,000 distinct CDR3 sequences, with 15% to 20% occurring only once. Sequences were obtained from PBMCs or a T cell subset sorted from them (not recorded which). Every receptor here comes from an adult woman who had mild COVID-19 (a few samples of this study predate the infection). Cell type and time point are not known.

This clonotype has more than one count but fewer than ten. The chain is built from TRBV20-1 and TRBJ2-1, with D perhaps matching TRBD2 (5 bases). CDR3 length: 16 residues. V was pared by 6 bases and J by 7 bases, with 25 bases between. Germline CDR1 DFQATT, CDR2 SNEGSKA (reference sequence). CDR3: CSAPRVGLPPPNEQFF. The CDR3 DNA reads TGCAGTGCCCCGAGGGTAGGACTTCCTCCCCCTAATGAGCAGTTCTTC.

CDR3 residues: CSASEQNINYGYTF. The CDR3 DNA is TGCAGTGCTAGTGAACAAAACATTAACTATGGCTACACCTTC. This chain connects TRBV20-1 to TRBJ1-2; D gene ambiguous. This CDR3 comprises 14 residues. CDR1 and CDR2 from the germline V gene are DFQATT and SNEGSKA (reference sequence). Trimming took off 3 bases at V and 1 base at J, with 12 bases between the two ends.

The genes are TRBV19 and TRBJ2-1; 9 nucleotides align to TRBD2. V shed 5 bases, J shed 4 bases, and the junction held 12 bases outside the gene matches. The CDR3 runs 17 residues. Germline CDR1 is LNHDA and CDR2 is SQIVND (reference sequence). CDR3 sequence: CASSSFLAGTTYNEQFF. In nucleotides, the CDR3 is TGTGCCAGTAGTTCCTTCCTAGCGGGGACTACTTACAATGAGCAGTTCTTC. Based on the CDR3 plus reference TRBV19 and TRBJ2-1, the full variable domain is DGGITQSPKYLFRKEGQNVTLSCEQNLNHDAMYWYRQDPGQGLRLIYYSQIVNDFQKGDIAEGYSVSREKKESFPLTVTSAQKNPTAFYLCASSSFLAGTTYNEQFFGPGTRLTVL.

The rearrangement links TRBV6-5 to TRBJ1-1; 9 nucleotides match TRBD1. Per the germline V gene, CDR1 is MNHEY and CDR2 is SVGAGI. V lost 6 bases, J lost 1 base, and 6 bases stayed unmatched. This CDR3 contains 15 residues. In nucleotides, the CDR3 is TGTGCCAGCAGATCCCACAGGGGGCGGAACACTGAAGCTTTCTTT. Amino acids: CASRSHRGRNTEAFF.

The chain has TRBV30 and TRBJ2-3; 8 bases map to TRBD2. The germline gives CDR1 GTSNPN, CDR2 SVGIG (reference sequence). This CDR3 is 15 amino acids long. J gave up 5 bases and V 4 bases, and 11 bases lay outside the gene matches. The CDR3 nucleotides are TGTGCCTGGACGATTACAGAGCGGGAGCAAGATACGCAGTATTTT. It translates to CAWTITEREQDTQYF.

The chain is built from TRBV15 and TRBJ2-7; no clear D gene. The CDR3 is made up of 14 amino acids. Germline CDR1 reads LNHNV; CDR2 reads YYDKDF (reference sequence). Trimming stripped 1 base from V and 6 bases from J, with 13 bases between. CDR3 DNA: TGTGCCACCAGCAGAGTTCCTTTAGGCTCCGAGCAGTACTTC. Its translation is CATSRVPLGSEQYF.

The CDR3 region has the DNA TGCAGCGTTGTGGCAGGGGACCACACTGAAGCTTTCTTT. Its translation is CSVVAGDHTEAFF. J is TRBJ1-1 and V is TRBV29-1, with a possible D match to TRBD1 (6 bases). Per germline, CDR1 SQVTM and CDR2 ANQGSEA. V was trimmed by 4 bases and J by 3 bases, leaving 12 bases between them. The CDR3 contains 13 residues.

This clonotype has only a few counts. The chain recombines TRBV12-3 or TRBV12-4 with TRBJ2-5; tentatively, D is TRBD2 (6 bases). With 7 bases removed from V and 4 bases from J, the gap between germline ends came to 19 bases. The CDR3 has 15 residues. CDR3 protein: CASTHDAGPRETQYF. The CDR3 nucleotides read TGTGCCAGCACCCACGACGCGGGGCCTAGAGAGACCCAGTACTTC.

The chain carries TRBV20-1 and TRBJ2-7, with 9 bases fitting TRBD1. Germline assignment: CDR1 DFQATT and CDR2 SNEGSKA (reference sequence). V shed 5 bases, J shed 5 bases, and the junction held 7 bases outside the gene matches. The CDR3 is 13 amino acids. Here the CDR3 DNA reads TGCAGTGCTCTTGGACAGGGGATCGACGAGCAGTACTTC. This encodes CSALGQGIDEQYF.

This clonotype has just a few counts. The chain recombines TRBV12-3 or TRBV12-4 with TRBJ2-1; TRBD1 agrees at 7 bases. The CDR3 extends over 13 amino acids. V lost 4 bases and J lost 8; bases outside the gene matches: 5. CDR3 nucleotides: TGTGCCAGCAGTTCGACGACAGGGCATGAGCAGTTCTTC. It specifies CASSSTTGHEQFF.

This chain uses TRBV2 with TRBJ2-1, with D maybe TRBD2 (5 bases). The CDR3 is made up of 13 amino acids. Germline V gives CDR1 SNHLY, CDR2 FYNNEI. V dropped 7 bases and J dropped 0 bases, with 7 bases sitting between them. In nucleotides, the CDR3 is TGTGCCAGCATGCGGGTCTCCTACAATGAGCAGTTCTTC. It yields the protein CASMRVSYNEQFF. Supplemented by reference TRBV2 and TRBJ2-1, the full variable domain reads EPEVTQTPSHQVTQMGQEVILRCVPISNHLYFYWYRQILGQKVEFLVSFYNNEISEKSEIFDDQFSVERPDGSNFTLKIRSTKLEDSAMYFCASMRVSYNEQFFGPGTRLTVL.

This chain connects TRBV29-1 to TRBJ2-1, with 16 bases fitting TRBD2. With 4 bases clipped from V and 9 bases from J, the junction kept 9 bases outside the gene matches. This CDR3 has 16 amino acids. The germline CDR1 and CDR2 sequences are SQVTM and ANQGSEA. The CDR3 DNA is TGCAGCGTTGCACAGGGACTAGCGGGAGGGCCGAGTGAGCAGTTCTTC. Translating gives CSVAQGLAGGPSEQFF.

The rearrangement joins TRBV20-1 to TRBJ2-1; D tentatively reads TRBD1 or TRBD2 (5 bases each). The germline V gene encodes CDR1 DFQATT and CDR2 SNEGSKA (reference sequence). This CDR3 region has 14 residues. With 6 bases removed from V and 10 bases from J, the gap between germline ends came to 22 bases. The CDR3 DNA follows: TGCAGTGCCACCACTGGGGGACCAAAGGGGGAGCAGTTCTTC. Its translation: CSATTGGPKGEQFF.

This clonotype was seen only a few times. V and J are TRBV7-3 and TRBJ2-1, with a possible D match to TRBD2 (6 bases). CDR3 length equals 14 residues. With 2 bases removed from V and 7 bases from J, the gap between germline ends came to 12 bases. Germline V gene sequence: CDR1 SGHTA, CDR2 FQGTGA. CDR3 protein: CASSLGTQRNEQFF. The CDR3 nucleotides read TGTGCCAGCAGCTTAGGGACTCAGAGAAATGAGCAGTTCTTC.

The sample holds a few counts of this clonotype. The CDR3 nucleotides are TGTGCCAGCAGTAGGCTAGCGGGACACGAGCAGTACTTC. This encodes CASSRLAGHEQYF. V is TRBV27 and J is TRBJ2-7; 9 bases agree with TRBD2. J lost 5 bases, V lost 5 bases, and 4 bases had no gene match. The length of the CDR3 is 13 residues. Germline-derived CDR1 and CDR2 are MNHEY and SMNVEV (reference sequence).